Shown below are 12 T cell receptor beta chains from a single sample sequenced in a study of regulatory T cells in long-lasting Graves disease (dated by TCRdb to about 2021). The time point label here, explained by the study, means: newly diagnosed GD, antithyroid drugs for less than 3 months. For both TCR sequencing and RNA sequencing, RNA was extracted from PBMCs in TRIzol. Libraries came from multiplex PCR. Sequencing used an Illumina HiSeq 4000. iRepertoire HTBI primers and Arm-PCR amplification of CDR3 regions were used to construct TCR beta libraries. In-frame beta chains were kept once TCRdb had trimmed the public reads at Q25 with fastp and called clones with MiXCR. Every CDR3 protein is listed once, alongside the most common genes and DNA of its rows. Present in this sample are some 250,000 distinct CDR3 sequences, around a sixth of which were seen just once. 13% to 15% of the sample comes from the top ten.

The same data also went into a second study, on T cells in Graves' hyperthyroidism and ophthalmopathy.

Sequencing used peripheral blood mononuclear cells (PBMCs), obtained at new diagnosis, from a patient treated with antithyroid drugs. The receptors stem from a woman younger than 45 with Graves disease. Donor details come from another sample of the same person, matched by shared clones.

This clonotype was counted only a few times. V and J are TRBV5-4 and TRBJ1-2, with TRBD1 identical over 8 bases. This CDR3 has 14 amino acids. The V and J ends lost 1 base and 6 bases, in that order; junction bases with no gene match: 5. CDR1 and CDR2 (germline): SGHNT, YYREEE (reference sequence). The CDR3 nucleotides read TGTGCCAGCAGCTTGATGACAGGGGAAGATGGCTACACCTTC. Its protein is CASSLMTGEDGYTF.

This clonotype has a count of ten or more. This sequence joins TRBV5-1 and TRBJ1-1; D is possibly TRBD1 (5 bases). From germline, CDR1 is SGHRS and CDR2 YFSETQ. The CDR3 covers 14 residues. The germline V and J ends were trimmed by 10 bases and 1 base, with 17 bases remaining between them. The CDR3 region is CAPPGTRTNTEAFF. Written as DNA, the CDR3 is TGCGCCCCCCCGGGGACGAGAACGAACACTGAAGCTTTCTTT.

This clonotype was recorded many times. This chain links TRBV20-1 with TRBJ2-1; possibly TRBD2 for D (7 bases). Between the trimmed V and J ends, which lost 1 base and 8 bases, there was a span of 18 bases. Germline loops: CDR1 DFQATT, CDR2 SNEGSKA (reference sequence). The CDR3 has 15 amino acids. CDR3 bases: TGCAGTGCTAGAGGTCTGGGGGGGCCCTTCTATGAGCAGTTCTTC. Translating it yields CSARGLGGPFYEQFF.

The CDR3 region is CASSRGNRGSYEQYF. The CDR3 DNA sequence: TGTGCCAGCAGCCGCGGGAACAGGGGGTCCTACGAGCAGTACTTC. The V call is TRBV14, the J call TRBJ2-7, with 8 bases identical to TRBD1. The CDR3 covers 15 residues. Germline lookup yields CDR1 SGHDN and CDR2 FVKESK. V was clipped by 4 bases and J by 1 base; unmatched bases: 6.

This clonotype was observed many times. V usage is TRBV5-1 and J usage is TRBJ2-7, with D perhaps assigned TRBD1 or TRBD2 (5 bases each). With 3 bases removed from V and 5 bases from J, the gap between germline ends came to 12 bases. The length of the CDR3 is 13 residues. CDR1 is SGHRS, CDR2 YFSETQ, per germline. The CDR3, as DNA: TGCGCCAGCAGCTCATCCAGGGACCACGAGCAGTACTTC. This codes for CASSSSRDHEQYF.

There are many counts of this clonotype. V gene TRBV5-1 combines with J gene TRBJ2-7; 9 nucleotides match TRBD2. The CDR3 contains 18 residues. Germline V gene lookup returns CDR1 SGHRS and CDR2 YFSETQ. Trimming at V came to 0 bases and at J to 2 bases, leaving 12 bases not matched to a gene. The DNA for the CDR3 is TGCGCCAGCAGCTTGGCGGGAGGCGGGGGGGCTGACCCCTACGAGCAGTACTTC. Protein: CASSLAGGGGADPYEQYF.

This clonotype was picked up many times. The chain joins TRBV7-2 to TRBJ1-5; 9 bases are shared with TRBD1. There are 15 residues in the CDR3. Germline trimming cut 5 bases from V and 2 bases from J; bases unmatched to any gene: 4. Germline V CDR1 and CDR2: SGHTA, FQGNSA. The CDR3 DNA follows: TGTGCCAGCAGCGTACAGGGGGCCCGCAATCAGCCCCAGCATTTT. It specifies CASSVQGARNQPQHF.

This clonotype was seen at least ten times. V and J are TRBV12-5 and TRBJ2-5, with 8 bases lining up with TRBD2. The trim removed 2 bases at V and 7 bases at J, leaving 9 bases unmatched. The CDR3 length is 15 residues. Germline V lookup: CDR1 LGHNT, CDR2 FRNRAP. CDR3 nucleotides: TGTGCTAGTGGTTTGTACGCGGGGGGTTCCGGGACCCAGTACTTC. Translation: CASGLYAGGSGTQYF.

At least ten counts were recorded for this clonotype. The chain carries TRBV15 and TRBJ1-6; no definite D call. Germline CDR1 LNHNV, CDR2 YYDKDF (reference sequence). There are 15 residues in the CDR3. V lost 0 bases to trimming and J lost 7 bases, with 10 bases between them. The CDR3 sequence: CATSREKAVNSPLHF. Written as DNA, the CDR3 is TGTGCCACCAGCAGAGAGAAGGCAGTAAATTCACCCCTCCACTTT.

This clonotype was counted ten times or more. The chain combines TRBV3-1 with TRBJ2-5, with D hard to call. Deletions cut 4 bases from V and 0 bases from J, with 12 bases between. Germline CDR1 reads LGHDT; CDR2 reads YNNKEL (reference sequence). The CDR3 has 15 residues. CDR3 sequence reads: CASSPLGRNQETQYF. CDR3 DNA: TGTGCCAGCAGCCCGCTTGGACGGAACCAAGAGACCCAGTACTTC.

This clonotype was seen ten or more times. DNA for the CDR3: TGTGCCAGCAGCCCTGGGACTAGCGGGGGTACCGGGGAGCTGTTTTTT. Encoded protein: CASSPGTSGGTGELFF. The V call is TRBV3-1, the J call TRBJ2-2; 14 nucleotides line up with TRBD2. The CDR3 is 16 residues long. The trim removed 4 bases at V and 5 bases at J, leaving 3 bases unmatched. Germline CDR1 reads LGHDT; CDR2 reads YNNKEL (reference sequence).

This clonotype has ten or more counts. The chain combines TRBV28 with TRBJ1-4; D gene unclear. From germline, CDR1 is MDHEN and CDR2 SYDVKM. V was shortened by 2 bases and J by 4 bases, with 8 bases between the two germline ends. CDR3 length equals 14 residues. The CDR3 is CASSLVSLNEKLFF. The CDR3 nucleotides are TGTGCCAGCAGTTTAGTCAGCCTTAATGAAAAACTGTTTTTT.